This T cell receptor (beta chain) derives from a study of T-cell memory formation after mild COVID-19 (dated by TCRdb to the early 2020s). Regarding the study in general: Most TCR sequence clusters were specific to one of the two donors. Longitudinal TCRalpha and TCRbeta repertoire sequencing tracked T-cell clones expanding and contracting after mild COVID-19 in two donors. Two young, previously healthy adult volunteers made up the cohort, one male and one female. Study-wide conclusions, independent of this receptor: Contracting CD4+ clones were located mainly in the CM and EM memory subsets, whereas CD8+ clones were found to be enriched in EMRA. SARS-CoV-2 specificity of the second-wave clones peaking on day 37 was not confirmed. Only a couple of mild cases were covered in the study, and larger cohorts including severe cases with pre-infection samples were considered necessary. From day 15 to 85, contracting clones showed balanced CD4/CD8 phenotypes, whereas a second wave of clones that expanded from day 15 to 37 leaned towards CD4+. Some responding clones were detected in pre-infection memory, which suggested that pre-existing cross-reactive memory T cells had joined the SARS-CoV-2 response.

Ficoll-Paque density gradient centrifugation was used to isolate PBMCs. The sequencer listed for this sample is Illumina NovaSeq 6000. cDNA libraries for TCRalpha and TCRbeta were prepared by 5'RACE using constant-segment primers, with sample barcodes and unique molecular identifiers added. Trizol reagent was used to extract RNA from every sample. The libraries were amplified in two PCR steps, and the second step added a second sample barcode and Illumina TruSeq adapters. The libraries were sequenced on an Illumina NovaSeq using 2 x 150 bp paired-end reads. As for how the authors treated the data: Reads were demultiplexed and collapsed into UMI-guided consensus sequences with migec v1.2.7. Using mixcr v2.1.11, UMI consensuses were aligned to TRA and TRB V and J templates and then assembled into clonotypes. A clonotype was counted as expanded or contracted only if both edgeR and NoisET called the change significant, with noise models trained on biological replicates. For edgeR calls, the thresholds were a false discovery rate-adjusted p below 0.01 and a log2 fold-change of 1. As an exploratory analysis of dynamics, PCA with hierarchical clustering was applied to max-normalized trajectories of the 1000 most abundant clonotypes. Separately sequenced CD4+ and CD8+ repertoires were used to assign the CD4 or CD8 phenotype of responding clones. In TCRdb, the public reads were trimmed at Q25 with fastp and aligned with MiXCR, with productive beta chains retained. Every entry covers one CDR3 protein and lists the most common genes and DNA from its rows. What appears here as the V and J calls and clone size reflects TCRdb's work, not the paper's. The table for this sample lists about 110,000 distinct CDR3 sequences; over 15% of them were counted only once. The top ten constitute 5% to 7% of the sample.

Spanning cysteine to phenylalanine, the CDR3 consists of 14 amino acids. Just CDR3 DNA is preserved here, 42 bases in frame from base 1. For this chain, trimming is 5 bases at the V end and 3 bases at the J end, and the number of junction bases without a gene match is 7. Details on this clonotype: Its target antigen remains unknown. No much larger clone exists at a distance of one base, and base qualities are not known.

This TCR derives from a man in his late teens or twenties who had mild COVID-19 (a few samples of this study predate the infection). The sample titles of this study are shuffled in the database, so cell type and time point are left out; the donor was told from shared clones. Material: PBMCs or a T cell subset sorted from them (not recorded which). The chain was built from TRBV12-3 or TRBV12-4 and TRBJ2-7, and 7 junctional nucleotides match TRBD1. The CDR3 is CASSSVDRDYEQYF. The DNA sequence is TGTGCCAGCAGTAGCGTTGACAGGGACTACGAGCAGTACTTC.